A single sample is the source of the 5 T cell receptor beta chains below, sequenced in a study of cytomegalovirus exposure and HLA in healthy donors. Both 60 Vbeta primers and 13 Jbeta primers went into the PCR. The protocol was immunoSEQ multiplex PCR, while the TCRdb copy is restricted to in-frame clones and leaves out a portion. Here the sample spans approximately 170,000 clones, approximately 81% being singletons. Sequencing was carried out using PBMCs. Receptors originate from a male donor in good health and CMV-seronegative.

The gene calls are TRBV4-2 and TRBJ1-3, with 9 bases that match TRBD1. The germline gives CDR1 LGHNA, CDR2 YNFKEQ. V lost 3 bases and J lost 10; bases outside the gene matches: 13. This CDR3 region has 16 residues. DNA of the CDR3: TGTGCCAGCAGCCAGGGGGACAGGGTTGGGGAAACAACCATATATTTT. This translates into CASSQGDRVGETTIYF.

This sequence joins TRBV7-2 and TRBJ1-2, with 7 bases lining up with TRBD1. Trimming took 4 bases from V and 6 from J; bases not matched to a gene: 5. CDR1 SGHTA and CDR2 FQGNSA come from the germline V gene. The CDR3 is 13 residues long. The CDR3 loop reads CASSSDRVNGYTF. CDR3 DNA sequence: TGTGCCAGCAGCTCAGACAGGGTAAATGGCTACACCTTC. The complete variable domain, with remaining parts taken from reference TRBV7-2 and TRBJ1-2, reads GAGVSQSPSNKVTEKGKDVELRCDPISGHTALYWYRQSLGQGLEFLIYFQGNSAPDKSGLPSDRFSAERTGGSVSTLTIQRTQQEDSAVYLCASSSDRVNGYTFGSGTRLTVV.

The chain has TRBV5-6 and TRBJ1-4; 7 nucleotides align to TRBD1. V dropped 3 bases and J dropped 13; count of bases not matched to a gene: 18. The CDR3 sequence is 16 residues long. Germline CDR1 reads SGHDT; CDR2 reads YYEEEE. The CDR3, as DNA: TGTGCCAGCAGCTGGGGCCAGGGCGCAAAGTCAGGGGGACTGTTTTTT. Translating it yields CASSWGQGAKSGGLFF.

The rearrangement links TRBV19 to TRBJ1-4; D is perhaps TRBD1 (5 bases). Germline CDR1 and CDR2: LNHDA and SQIVND (reference sequence). V gave up 3 bases and J gave up 2 bases, with 10 bases separating them. The CDR3 length is 15 residues. The CDR3 loop is CASSIQGRTNEKLFF. The DNA for the CDR3 is TGTGCCAGTAGTATCCAGGGAAGGACTAATGAAAAACTGTTTTTT.

The chain employs TRBV19 and TRBJ1-5; 9 bases line up with TRBD1. CDR3 length: 17 residues. The germline gives CDR1 LNHDA, CDR2 SQIVND (reference sequence). J gave up 7 bases and V 4 bases, and 14 bases lay outside the gene matches. The DNA for the CDR3 is TGTGCCAGTAGTACGGGACAGGGTATTAGCCCCAGGCAGCCCCAGCATTTT. It is translated as CASSTGQGISPRQPQHF.